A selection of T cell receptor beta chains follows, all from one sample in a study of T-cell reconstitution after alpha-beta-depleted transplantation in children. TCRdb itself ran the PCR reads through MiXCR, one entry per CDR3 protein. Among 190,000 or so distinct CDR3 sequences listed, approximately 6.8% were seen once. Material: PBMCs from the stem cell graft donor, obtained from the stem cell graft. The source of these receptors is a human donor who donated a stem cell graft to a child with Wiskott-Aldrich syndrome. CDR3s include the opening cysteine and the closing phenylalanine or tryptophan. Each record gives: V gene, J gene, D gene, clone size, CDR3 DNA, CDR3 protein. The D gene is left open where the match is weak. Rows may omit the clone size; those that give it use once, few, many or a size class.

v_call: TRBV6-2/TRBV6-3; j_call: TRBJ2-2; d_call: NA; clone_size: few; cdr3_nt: TGTGCCAGCAGTTACTCGATGGGCGGGGAGCTGTTTTTT; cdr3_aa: CASSYSMGGELFF
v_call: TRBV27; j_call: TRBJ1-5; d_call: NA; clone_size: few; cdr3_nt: TGTGCCAGCAGTGCGGGGAACGTCAATCAGCCCCAGCATTTT; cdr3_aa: CASSAGNVNQPQHF
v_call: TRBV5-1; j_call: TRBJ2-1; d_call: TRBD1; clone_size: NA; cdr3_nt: TGCGCCAGCAGCCTTCGGACAGGGGCGTTTAATGAGCAGTTCTTC; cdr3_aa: CASSLRTGAFNEQFF
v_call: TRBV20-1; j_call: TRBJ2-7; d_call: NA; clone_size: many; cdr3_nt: TGCAGTGCTAGAGGGGGGGGGCCCTACGAGCAGTACTTC; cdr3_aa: CSARGGGPYEQYF
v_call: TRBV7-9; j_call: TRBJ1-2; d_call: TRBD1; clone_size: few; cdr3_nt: TGTGCCAGCAGCGACCGGGACAGGGAAAATGCCTATGGCTACACCTTC; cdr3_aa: CASSDRDRENAYGYTF
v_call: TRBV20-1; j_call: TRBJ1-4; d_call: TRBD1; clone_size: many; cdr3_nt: TGCAGTGCTGGCCGGGACAGAAATGAAAAACTGTTTTTT; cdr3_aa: CSAGRDRNEKLFF
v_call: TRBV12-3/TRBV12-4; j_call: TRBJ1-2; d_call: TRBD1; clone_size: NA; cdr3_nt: TGTGCCAGCAGTTCCAGGGGGCTGGGCTATGGCTACACCTTC; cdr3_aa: CASSSRGLGYGYTF
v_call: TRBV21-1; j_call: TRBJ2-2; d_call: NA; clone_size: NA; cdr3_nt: TGTGCCAGCAGCAAATTAGGCGGGCAGGCGGTCACCGGGGAGCTGTTTTTT; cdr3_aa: CASSKLGGQAVTGELFF
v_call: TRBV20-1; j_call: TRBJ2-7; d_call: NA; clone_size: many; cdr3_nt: TGCAGTGCTAGAGATCGGGGCGGCTACGAGCAGTACTTC; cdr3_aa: CSARDRGGYEQYF
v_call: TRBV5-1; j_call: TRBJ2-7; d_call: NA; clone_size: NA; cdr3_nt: TGCGCCAGCAGCGCCGAAAACTACGAGCAGTACTTC; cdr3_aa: CASSAENYEQYF
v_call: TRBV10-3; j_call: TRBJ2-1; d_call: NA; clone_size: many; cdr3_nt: TGTGCCATCAGTCCTGGGGGAGCGAGAAATGAGCAGTTCTTC; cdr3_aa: CAISPGGARNEQFF
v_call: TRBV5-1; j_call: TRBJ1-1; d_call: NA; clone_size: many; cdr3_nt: TGCGCCAGCTCCGAGGGTACCTCGAACACTGAAGCTTTCTTT; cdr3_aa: CASSEGTSNTEAFF
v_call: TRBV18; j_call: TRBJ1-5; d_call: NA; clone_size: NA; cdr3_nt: TGTGCCAGCTCTATAATGGCCCGAGGTTCCGGCAATCAGCCCCAGCATTTT; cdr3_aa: CASSIMARGSGNQPQHF
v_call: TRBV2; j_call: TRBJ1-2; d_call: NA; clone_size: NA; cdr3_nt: TGTGCCAGCAGTGAGTCGACCGACAACTATGGCTACACCTTC; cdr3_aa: CASSESTDNYGYTF
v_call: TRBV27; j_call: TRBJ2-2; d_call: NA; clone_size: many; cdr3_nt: TGTGCCAGCAGTTTATCTATCGCCGGGGAGCTGTTTTTT; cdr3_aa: CASSLSIAGELFF
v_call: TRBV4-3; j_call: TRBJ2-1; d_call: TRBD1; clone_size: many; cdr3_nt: TGCGCCAGCAGCCGCGGAGGGACAGGGGCTTACAATGAGCAGTTCTTC; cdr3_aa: CASSRGGTGAYNEQFF
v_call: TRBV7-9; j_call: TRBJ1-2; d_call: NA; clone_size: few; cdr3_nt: TGTGCCAGCAGACGGGCCACAGGCTATGGCTACACCTTC; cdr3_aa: CASRRATGYGYTF
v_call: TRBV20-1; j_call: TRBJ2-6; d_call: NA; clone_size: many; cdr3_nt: TGCAGTGCCGTACGATCTGGGGCCAACGTCCTGACTTTC; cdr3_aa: CSAVRSGANVLTF
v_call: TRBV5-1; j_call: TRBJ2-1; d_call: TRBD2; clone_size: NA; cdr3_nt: TGCGCCAGCAGCTTGGAAGCGGGACCCTCCTACAATGAGCAGTTCTTC; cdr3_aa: CASSLEAGPSYNEQFF
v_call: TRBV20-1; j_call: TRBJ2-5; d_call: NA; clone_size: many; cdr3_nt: TGCAGTGCAGAGTCACGCACGGGACACGGAGAGACCCAGTACTTC; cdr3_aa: CSAESRTGHGETQYF
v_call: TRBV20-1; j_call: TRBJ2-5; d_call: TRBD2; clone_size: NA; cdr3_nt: TGCAGTGCGTGGGTGGTCGGTAGCGGGAGAGGAGAGACCCAGTACTTC; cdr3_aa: CSAWVVGSGRGETQYF
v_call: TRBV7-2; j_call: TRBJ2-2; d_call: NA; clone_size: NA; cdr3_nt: TGTGCCAGCACCTTAAAGACAGGCTACACCGGGGAGCTGTTTTTT; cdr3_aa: CASTLKTGYTGELFF
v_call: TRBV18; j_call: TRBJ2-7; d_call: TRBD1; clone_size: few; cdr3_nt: TGTGCCAGCTCTTCAGGGACAGGGGCCCTCTACGAGCAGTACTTC; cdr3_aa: CASSSGTGALYEQYF
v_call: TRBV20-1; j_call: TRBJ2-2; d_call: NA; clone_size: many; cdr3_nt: TGCAGTGCTAGAGCAAGGGGGAACACCGGGGAGCTGTTTTTT; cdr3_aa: CSARARGNTGELFF
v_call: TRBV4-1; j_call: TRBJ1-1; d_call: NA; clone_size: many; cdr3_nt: TGCGCCAGCAGCCAAGTGTCCAGCGGGGGCACTGAAGCTTTCTTT; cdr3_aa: CASSQVSSGGTEAFF
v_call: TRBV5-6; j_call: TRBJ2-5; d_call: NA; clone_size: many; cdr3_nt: TGTGCCAGCAGCCGTATCGTAGGGACAAAAGAGACCCAGTACTTC; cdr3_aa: CASSRIVGTKETQYF
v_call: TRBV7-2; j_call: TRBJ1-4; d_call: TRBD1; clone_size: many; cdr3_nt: TGTGCCAGCAGCTTAGCCAGGGGGCTGGGTAATGAAAAACTGTTTTTT; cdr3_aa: CASSLARGLGNEKLFF
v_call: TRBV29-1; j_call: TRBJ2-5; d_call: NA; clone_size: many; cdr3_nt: TGCAGCGTTGTAAGTTCGAGACACCGCCAAGAGACCCAGTACTTC; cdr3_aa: CSVVSSRHRQETQYF
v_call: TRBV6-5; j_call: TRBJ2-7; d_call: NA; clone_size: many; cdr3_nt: TGTGCCAGCAGTTACTCGACTGGGATCTTCTACGAGCAGTACTTC; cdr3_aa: CASSYSTGIFYEQYF
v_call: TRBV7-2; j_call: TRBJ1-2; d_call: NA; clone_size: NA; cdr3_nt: TGTGCCAGCAGCGCCCGTCCCAGGGGACACACCTTC; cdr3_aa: CASSARPRGHTF
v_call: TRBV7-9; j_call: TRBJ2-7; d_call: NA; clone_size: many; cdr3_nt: TGTGCCAGCAGCAGGCAGTCGGGCGAGGGACTCGAGCAGTACTTC; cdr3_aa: CASSRQSGEGLEQYF
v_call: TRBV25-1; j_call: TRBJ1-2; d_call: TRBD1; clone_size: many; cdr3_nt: TGTGCCAGCAGTGAATGGGGGACAGGGGACTATGGCTACACCTTC; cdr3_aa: CASSEWGTGDYGYTF
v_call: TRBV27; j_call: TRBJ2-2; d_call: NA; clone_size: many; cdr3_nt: TGTGCCAGCAGTTTATTCCGCGGGACCGGGGAGCTGTTTTTT; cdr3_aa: CASSLFRGTGELFF
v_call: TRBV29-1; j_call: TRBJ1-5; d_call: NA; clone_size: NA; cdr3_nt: TGCAGCGTTAGCAAGGACGTCGGGAGTCAGCCCCAGCATTTT; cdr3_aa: CSVSKDVGSQPQHF
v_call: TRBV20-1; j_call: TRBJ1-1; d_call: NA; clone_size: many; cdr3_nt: TGCAGTGCTAGAGGTAACAGGGAGAACACTGAAGCTTTCTTT; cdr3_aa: CSARGNRENTEAFF
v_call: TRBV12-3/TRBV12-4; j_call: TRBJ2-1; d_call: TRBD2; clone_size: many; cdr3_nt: TGTGCCAGCAGGGGCGGGAGTGACTACAATGAGCAGTTCTTC; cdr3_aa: CASRGGSDYNEQFF
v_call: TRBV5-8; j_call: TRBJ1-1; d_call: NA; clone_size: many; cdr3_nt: TGTGCCAGTAGGAGGACAGCACTCAACACTGAAGCTTTCTTT; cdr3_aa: CASRRTALNTEAFF
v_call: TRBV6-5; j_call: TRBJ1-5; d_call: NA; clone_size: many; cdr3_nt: TGTGCCAGCAAGGGGGGGAATCAGCCCCAGCATTTT; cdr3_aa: CASKGGNQPQHF
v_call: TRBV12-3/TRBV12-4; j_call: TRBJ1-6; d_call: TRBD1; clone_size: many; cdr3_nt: TGTGCCAGCAGCCAGCAGGGGGTTTCACCCCTCCACTTT; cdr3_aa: CASSQQGVSPLHF
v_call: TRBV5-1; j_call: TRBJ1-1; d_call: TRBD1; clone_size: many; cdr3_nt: TGCGCCAGCAGCCCCGGGACAGACAGCGGTTTGGGCGCTGAAGCTTTCTTT; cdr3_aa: CASSPGTDSGLGAEAFF
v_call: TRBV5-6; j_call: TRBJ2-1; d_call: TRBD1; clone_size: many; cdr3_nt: TGTGCCAGCAGCCGAAAGGGACAGGGTGGCAATGAGCAGTTCTTC; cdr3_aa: CASSRKGQGGNEQFF
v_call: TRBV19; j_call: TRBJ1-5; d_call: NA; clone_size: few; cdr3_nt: TGTGCCAGTAGTATTAGGAGGGGAAATCAGCCCCAGCATTTT; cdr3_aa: CASSIRRGNQPQHF
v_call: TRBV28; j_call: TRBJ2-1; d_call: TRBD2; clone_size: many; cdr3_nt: TGTGCCAGCAGCCTAGCGGGAGACTCCTACAATGAGCAGTTCTTC; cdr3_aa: CASSLAGDSYNEQFF
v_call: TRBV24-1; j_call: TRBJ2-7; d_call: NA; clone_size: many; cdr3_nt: TGTGCCACCAGTGAACAGGGAGTTGGGTACGAGCAGTACTTC; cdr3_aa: CATSEQGVGYEQYF
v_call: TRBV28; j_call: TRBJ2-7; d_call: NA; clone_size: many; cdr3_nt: TGTGCCAGCAGTGCAGGGAGCTTTGACTCCTACGAGCAGTACTTC; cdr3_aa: CASSAGSFDSYEQYF
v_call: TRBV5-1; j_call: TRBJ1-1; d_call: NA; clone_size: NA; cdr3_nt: TGCGCCAGCAGCGAACAGGAGAACACTGAAGCTTTCTTT; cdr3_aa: CASSEQENTEAFF
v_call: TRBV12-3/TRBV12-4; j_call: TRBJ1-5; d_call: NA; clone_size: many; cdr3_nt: TGTGCCAGCAGTTTCTTTGGGCTGGATCAGCCCCAGCATTTT; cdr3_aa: CASSFFGLDQPQHF
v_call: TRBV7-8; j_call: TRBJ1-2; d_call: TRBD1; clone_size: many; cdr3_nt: TGTGCCAGCAGCTCTACCCGGGACAGGGACTATGGCTACACCTTC; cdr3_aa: CASSSTRDRDYGYTF
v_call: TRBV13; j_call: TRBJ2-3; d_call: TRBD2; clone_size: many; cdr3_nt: TGTGCCAGCAGCCCCTCGACTAGCGGGAGGGCCTCGCAGTATTTT; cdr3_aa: CASSPSTSGRASQYF
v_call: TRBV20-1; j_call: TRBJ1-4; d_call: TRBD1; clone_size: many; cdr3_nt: TGCAGTGCTGGAGCTCGCGGGACAGGGGATGAAAAACTGTTTTTT; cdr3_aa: CSAGARGTGDEKLFF
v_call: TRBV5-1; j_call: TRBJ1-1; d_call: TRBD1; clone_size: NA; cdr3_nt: TGCGCCAGCCACAGGGACAGGACGAACACTGAAGCTTTCTTT; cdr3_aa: CASHRDRTNTEAFF
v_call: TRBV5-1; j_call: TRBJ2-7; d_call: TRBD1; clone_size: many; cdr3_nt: TGCGCCAGCAGGGAAAGGACAGGGGGCGAGCAGTACTTC; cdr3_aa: CASRERTGGEQYF